This record covers a single TCR beta chain. The antigen is not known. CDR1 is MNHEY, CDR2 SMNVEV, per germline (reference sequence). J gave up 6 bases and V 5 bases, and 7 bases lay outside the gene matches. The CDR3 has 15 amino acids. The source of the sample is a study of T cell repertoires in cytomegalovirus infection. TCRdb ran MiXCR on the reads and lists one entry per CDR3 protein. The sample lists tens of thousands of distinct CDR3 sequences, under 30% seen once, with approximately 48% in the top ten. This material consisted of CD8+ T cells from cultured PBMCs, taken from culture after CMV antigen stimulation. This TCR came from a human donor in good health (CMV status not recorded). Some clones in this sample may be carry-over from other donors' samples. The chain links TRBV27 to TRBJ1-5; 10 bases fit TRBD1. The chain's CDR3 is CASSPTGGSFQPQHF. DNA of the CDR3: TGTGCCAGCAGTCCGACAGGGGGCTCCTTTCAGCCCCAGCATTTT.